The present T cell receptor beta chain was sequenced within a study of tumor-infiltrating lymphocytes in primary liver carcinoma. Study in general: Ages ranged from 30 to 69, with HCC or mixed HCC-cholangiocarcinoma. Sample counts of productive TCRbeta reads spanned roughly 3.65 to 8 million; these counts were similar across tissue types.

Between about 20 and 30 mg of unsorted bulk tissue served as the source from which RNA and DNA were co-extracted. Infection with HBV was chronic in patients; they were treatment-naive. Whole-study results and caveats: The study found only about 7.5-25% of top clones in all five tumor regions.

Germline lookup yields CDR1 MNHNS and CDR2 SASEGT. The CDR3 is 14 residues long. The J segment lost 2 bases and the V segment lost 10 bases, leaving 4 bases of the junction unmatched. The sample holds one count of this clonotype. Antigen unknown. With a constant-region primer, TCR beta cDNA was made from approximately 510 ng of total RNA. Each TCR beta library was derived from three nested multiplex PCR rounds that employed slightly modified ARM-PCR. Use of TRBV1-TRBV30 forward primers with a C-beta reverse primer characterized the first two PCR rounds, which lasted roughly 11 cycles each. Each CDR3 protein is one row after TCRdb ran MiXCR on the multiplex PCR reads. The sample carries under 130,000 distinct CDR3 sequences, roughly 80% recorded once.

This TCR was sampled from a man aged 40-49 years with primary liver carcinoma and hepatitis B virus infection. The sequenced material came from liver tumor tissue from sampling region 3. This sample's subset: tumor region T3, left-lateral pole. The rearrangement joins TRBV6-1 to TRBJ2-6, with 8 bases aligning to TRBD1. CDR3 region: CAIRDRTGANVLTF. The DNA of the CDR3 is TGTGCCATCAGGGACAGGACTGGGGCCAACGTCCTGACTTTC.